A single sample gave rise to the 29 T cell receptor beta chains below, sequenced in a study of blood T cell repertoires in COVID-19. Using immunoSEQ multiplex PCR, the repertoire was profiled, and TCRdb retains in-frame clones only, with some absent. This sample has about 350,000 clones, with 88% found just once. Sequencing used PBMCs or T cells enriched from blood (not recorded which). The origin of the receptors is a woman aged 25 to 39 who had been exposed to COVID-19.

The V gene is TRBV28, the J gene TRBJ1-2; the match to TRBD1 covers 10 bases. With 6 bases clipped from V and 1 base from J, the junction kept 5 bases outside the gene matches. The V gene's germline CDR1 is MDHEN and CDR2 SYDVKM. The CDR3 is made up of 15 amino acids. CDR3 DNA sequence: TGTGCCAGCAGGGGACAGGGGATGGGTAACTATGGCTACACCTTC. Protein: CASRGQGMGNYGYTF.

This chain connects TRBV24-1 to TRBJ2-2, with D perhaps TRBD2 (6 bases). This CDR3 spans 14 amino acids. CDR1 KGHDR and CDR2 SFDVKD come from the germline V gene. V lost 3 bases to trimming and J lost 9 bases, with 13 bases between them. CDR3 region: CATSDVGGKRELFF. For the CDR3, the DNA is TGTGCCACCAGTGATGTCGGCGGGAAACGGGAGCTGTTTTTT.

This clone was observed a handful of times. V and J are TRBV15 and TRBJ1-2, with 9 bases fitting TRBD1. The germline V gene encodes CDR1 LNHNV and CDR2 YYDKDF (reference sequence). The CDR3 is 16 amino acids. J lost 4 bases, V lost 0 bases, and 6 bases had no gene match. CDR3 protein: CATSRDETGGLYGYTF. In nucleotides, the CDR3 is TGTGCCACCAGCAGAGACGAGACAGGGGGACTCTATGGCTACACCTTC.

This clone has more than one count but fewer than ten. V gene TRBV10-1 combines with J gene TRBJ1-6, with 8 bases identical to TRBD1. J lost 4 bases, V lost 6 bases, and 8 bases had no gene match. CDR1 and CDR2 (germline): WNHNN, SYGVQD (reference sequence). The CDR3 runs to 16 residues. The CDR3 sequence is CASRCRGRQYNSPLHF. CDR3 DNA sequence: TGCGCCAGCAGATGCAGGGGGCGGCAATATAATTCACCCCTCCACTTT.

The chain combines TRBV19 with TRBJ1-1; 7 positions agree with TRBD1. Germline loops: CDR1 LNHDA, CDR2 SQIVND (reference sequence). V lost 3 bases to trimming and J lost 2 bases; unmatched junction nucleotides: 9. The CDR3 length is 16 residues. The CDR3 loop reads CASSIEATGINTEAFF. In nucleotides, the CDR3 is TGTGCCAGTAGTATTGAGGCGACAGGGATTAACACTGAAGCTTTCTTT.

The genes are TRBV16 and TRBJ1-5, with 10 bases that match TRBD1. The length of the CDR3 is 17 residues. V trimming: 4 bases; J trimming: 5 bases; junction bases outside the gene matches: 11. The germline gives CDR1 KGHSY, CDR2 FQNENV. The CDR3 DNA reads as TGTGCCAGCAGCCCGGACAGGGGGGACCAGGTCGATCAGCCCCAGCATTTT. Its translation is CASSPDRGDQVDQPQHF.

The chain couples TRBV29-1 to TRBJ1-1; maybe TRBD1 (6 bases). V dropped 3 bases and J dropped 4 bases, with 12 bases sitting between them. CDR3 length: 13 amino acids. CDR1 and CDR2 (germline): SQVTM, ANQGSEA. The CDR3 bases are TGCAGCGTTGACGGGGGGCAGGGCACTGAAGCTTTCTTT. This gives the protein CSVDGGQGTEAFF.

V is TRBV5-1 and J is TRBJ2-7, with 8 positions matching TRBD1. CDR1 and CDR2 from the germline V gene are SGHRS and YFSETQ. Trimming removed 6 bases from V and 2 bases from J; junction bases left unmatched: 7. This CDR3 has 14 residues. The CDR3 region is CASNDRGRPYEQYF. CDR3 nucleotide sequence: TGCGCCAGCAATGACAGGGGCCGCCCCTACGAGCAGTACTTC.

J is TRBJ2-7 and V is TRBV9; 7 nucleotides align to TRBD1. CDR3 length equals 14 residues. Germline V gene sequence: CDR1 SGDLS, CDR2 YYNGEE. V lost 1 base, J lost 8 bases, and 9 bases stayed unmatched. The CDR3 region is CASSVKGTEGQQYF. The CDR3 nucleotides are TGTGCCAGCAGCGTAAAGGGGACAGAGGGTCAGCAGTACTTC.

The chain combines TRBV30 with TRBJ2-5, with a weak D call TRBD1 (5 bases). V lost 2 bases and J lost 4, with 20 bases in between. Germline V gene lookup returns CDR1 GTSNPN and CDR2 SVGIG (reference sequence). The CDR3 runs 16 residues. The CDR3 loop is CAWSKEFGAMRETQYF. For the CDR3, the DNA is TGTGCCTGGAGTAAGGAGTTTGGGGCCATGAGAGAGACCCAGTACTTC.

This sequence joins TRBV7-9 and TRBJ2-7; 11 positions match TRBD1. CDR3 length: 14 residues. CDR1 is SEHNR and CDR2 is FQNEAQ in the germline V gene (reference sequence). Trimming removed 5 bases from V and 6 bases from J; junction bases left unmatched: 6. CDR3 nucleotides: TGTGCCAGCAGCAGCCGGGACAGGGGGAGCGAGCAGTACTTC. Translation: CASSSRDRGSEQYF.

The chain combines TRBV14 with TRBJ2-2; 12 bases fit TRBD2. Germline CDR1 reads SGHDN; CDR2 reads FVKESK. This CDR3 contains 18 residues. The V and J ends lost 4 bases and 7 bases, in that order; junction bases with no gene match: 13. In DNA form, the CDR3 reads TGTGCCAGCAGCCTCCGGACTAGCGGGAACGTAGCACTCGGGGAGCTGTTTTTT. This gives the protein CASSLRTSGNVALGELFF.

J is TRBJ2-1 and V is TRBV11-2; unclear D gene. The V end was cut by 3 bases, the J end by 0 bases, with 9 bases between. Germline CDR1 SGHAT, CDR2 FQNNGV. The CDR3 covers 15 residues. The CDR3 DNA reads as TGTGCCAGCAGCTTGCTTTCTAGCTCCTACAATGAGCAGTTCTTC. Amino acid sequence: CASSLLSSSYNEQFF.

The chain joins TRBV20-1 to TRBJ1-2, with 9 bases aligning to TRBD1. V trimming: 3 bases; J trimming: 5 bases; junction bases outside the gene matches: 13. Germline CDR1 is DFQATT and CDR2 is SNEGSKA (reference sequence). This CDR3 has 16 amino acids. CDR3: CSASDSGQGWVYGYTF. CDR3 coding DNA: TGCAGTGCTAGTGACTCAGGACAGGGGTGGGTTTATGGCTACACCTTC.

The chain links TRBV5-1 to TRBJ2-5; D possibly corresponds to TRBD1 (5 bases). Deletions cut 0 bases from V and 5 bases from J, with 20 bases between. The CDR3 totals 17 residues. Germline V gene lookup returns CDR1 SGHRS and CDR2 YFSETQ. CDR3 region: CASSLAVGAGRAETQYF. CDR3 bases: TGCGCCAGCAGCTTGGCCGTTGGGGCAGGAAGGGCGGAGACCCAGTACTTC.

This rearrangement joins TRBV12-2 to TRBJ2-5; the DNA was not used to check the table's D call, TRBD2. TRBV12-2 is tagged as a pseudogene. CDR3 size: 16 residues. The chain's CDR3 is CASRLARPLWEETQYF. The CDR3 nucleotides read TGTGCAAGTCGCTTAGCGCGGCCTCTCTGGGAAGAGACCCAGTACTTC.

This rearrangement joins TRBV7-9 to TRBJ2-4; D remains ambiguous. V gave up 1 base and J gave up 11 bases, with 18 bases separating them. Germline V CDR1 and CDR2: SEHNR, FQNEAQ (reference sequence). The CDR3 covers 15 residues. For the CDR3, the DNA is TGTGCCAGCAGCTTAGGCTTTACCGGGTTGGTTCTTCAGTACTTC. As protein: CASSLGFTGLVLQYF.

The V gene is TRBV15, the J gene TRBJ2-7; a possible D gene is TRBD2 (5 bases). V lost 5 bases and J lost 6, with 20 bases in between. Germline-derived CDR1 and CDR2 are LNHNV and YYDKDF (reference sequence). The CDR3 runs to 15 residues. CDR3 sequence (DNA): TGTGCCACCAGCCCGCGGGCTGTTCCTCTACGCGAGCAGTACTTC. Residues: CATSPRAVPLREQYF.

The gene calls are TRBV29-1 and TRBJ2-7; 8 bases fit TRBD1. V lost 3 bases to trimming and J lost 1 base; unmatched junction nucleotides: 8. This CDR3 is built from 15 residues. Germline V gene sequence: CDR1 SQVTM, CDR2 ANQGSEA. The CDR3 region is CSVDRLRTGSYEQYF. In DNA form, the CDR3 reads TGCAGCGTTGATAGGCTACGGACAGGGTCCTACGAGCAGTACTTC.

The chain links TRBV11-2 to TRBJ1-2; D not resolved. V gave up 5 bases and J gave up 3 bases, with 10 bases separating them. Germline lookup yields CDR1 SGHAT and CDR2 FQNNGV. This CDR3 has 13 residues. The CDR3 region is CASSIDIDYGYTF. The CDR3 DNA follows: TGTGCCAGCAGCATCGACATCGACTATGGCTACACCTTC.

The chain joins TRBV5-1 to TRBJ1-6, with 8 bases aligning to TRBD1. Looked up from germline, CDR1 is SGHRS and CDR2 is YFSETQ. The V and J ends lost 3 bases and 7 bases, in that order; junction bases with no gene match: 3. The CDR3 spans 14 residues. The CDR3 sequence is CASSSDRGNSPLHF. CDR3 nucleotide sequence: TGCGCCAGCAGCTCCGACAGGGGAAATTCACCCCTCCACTTT.

This rearrangement joins TRBV28 to TRBJ2-5; D is perhaps TRBD1 (6 bases). Per the germline V gene, CDR1 is MDHEN and CDR2 is SYDVKM. This CDR3 is built from 13 residues. The germline V and J ends were trimmed by 4 bases and 4 bases, with 10 bases remaining between them. CDR3 amino acids: CASSSTGRETQYF. The CDR3, as DNA: TGTGCCAGCAGTTCAACAGGGAGAGAGACCCAGTACTTC.

V and J are TRBV5-1 and TRBJ2-1, with 7 bases that match TRBD2. The CDR3 covers 14 residues. V dropped 0 bases and J dropped 9; count of bases not matched to a gene: 6. Germline loops: CDR1 SGHRS, CDR2 YFSETQ. The DNA of the CDR3 is TGCGCCAGCAGCTTGGCGCTAGCGGCTGGTGAGCAGTTCTTC. Its protein is CASSLALAAGEQFF.

V and J are TRBV11-1 and TRBJ2-2; the match to TRBD1 covers 8 bases. Germline V gives CDR1 SGHAT, CDR2 FQDESV (reference sequence). After removal of 8 bases from V and 4 bases from J, the junction contained 12 bases not matched to a gene. The length of the CDR3 is 16 residues. DNA of the CDR3: TGTGCCAGCGGCCGGGACAGGATAACCCCCACCGGGGAGCTGTTTTTT. This encodes CASGRDRITPTGELFF. Supplemented by reference TRBV11-1 and TRBJ2-2, the full variable domain reads EAEVAQSPRYKITEKSQAVAFWCDPISGHATLYWYRQILGQGPELLVQFQDESVVDDSQLPKDRFSAERLKGVDSTLKIQPAELGDSAMYLCASGRDRITPTGELFFGEGSRLTVL.

The V and J genes are TRBV27 and TRBJ1-1; D is perhaps TRBD1 (6 bases). Germline lookup yields CDR1 MNHEY and CDR2 SMNVEV (reference sequence). V was cut by 6 bases and J by 0 bases, with 11 bases left in between. This CDR3 spans 14 amino acids. The CDR3 reads CASRPGHLNTEAFF. In DNA form, the CDR3 reads TGTGCCAGCAGACCGGGACACCTGAACACTGAAGCTTTCTTT.

The chain couples TRBV2 to TRBJ2-5; 14 bases fit TRBD2. V gave up 3 bases and J gave up 4 bases; unmatched junction bases: 1. From germline, CDR1 is SNHLY and CDR2 FYNNEI. This CDR3 region has 15 residues. CDR3 loop: CASSEGLAGVETQYF. CDR3 sequence (DNA): TGTGCCAGCAGTGAGGGACTAGCGGGAGTAGAGACCCAGTACTTC.

This chain uses TRBV6-2 or TRBV6-3 with TRBJ2-7; 12 bases are a match to TRBD2. Trimming removed 2 bases from V and 0 bases from J; junction bases left unmatched: 11. Per germline, CDR1 MNHEY and CDR2 SVGEGT. CDR3 length: 19 amino acids. The CDR3 loop reads CASSYPGLAGTESSYEQYF. DNA of the CDR3: TGTGCCAGCAGTTACCCCGGACTAGCGGGAACCGAAAGCTCCTACGAGCAGTACTTC.

The chain uses TRBV10-3 and TRBJ2-1; 10 bases align to TRBD2. V lost 4 bases to trimming and J lost 3 bases; unmatched junction nucleotides: 12. The germline gives CDR1 ENHRY, CDR2 SYGVKD. The CDR3 is made up of 18 amino acids. The CDR3: CAISGGLADMEHYNEQFF. The CDR3 region has the DNA TGTGCCATCAGTGGCGGACTAGCGGACATGGAACACTACAATGAGCAGTTCTTC.

The chain uses TRBV5-1 and TRBJ1-6, with TRBD1 matching 10 bases. The CDR3 runs to 15 residues. V gave up 4 bases and J gave up 7 bases; unmatched junction bases: 5. Germline CDR1 is SGHRS and CDR2 is YFSETQ. The DNA of the CDR3 is TGCGCCAGCAGCCTGGGACAGGGGAAAAATTCACCCCTCCACTTT. Its translation: CASSLGQGKNSPLHF.